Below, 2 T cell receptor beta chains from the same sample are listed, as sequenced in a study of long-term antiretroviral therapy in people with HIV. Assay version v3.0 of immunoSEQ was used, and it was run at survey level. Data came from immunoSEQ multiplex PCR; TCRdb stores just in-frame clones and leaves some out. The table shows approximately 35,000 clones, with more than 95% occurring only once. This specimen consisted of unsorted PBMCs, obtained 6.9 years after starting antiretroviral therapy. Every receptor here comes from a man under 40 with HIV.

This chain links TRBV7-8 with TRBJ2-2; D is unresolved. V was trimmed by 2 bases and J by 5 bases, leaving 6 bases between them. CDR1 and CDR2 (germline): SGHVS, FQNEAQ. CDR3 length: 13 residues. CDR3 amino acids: CASSLLRTGELFF. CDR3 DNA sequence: TGTGCCAGCAGCTTACTTAGGACCGGGGAGCTGTTTTTT.

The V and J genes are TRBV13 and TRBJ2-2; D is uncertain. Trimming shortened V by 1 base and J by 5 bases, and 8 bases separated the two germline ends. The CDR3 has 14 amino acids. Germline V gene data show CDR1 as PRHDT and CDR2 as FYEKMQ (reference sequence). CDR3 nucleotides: TGTGCCAGCAGCTTAGAAGCTTGGACCGGGGAGCTGTTTTTT. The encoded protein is CASSLEAWTGELFF.